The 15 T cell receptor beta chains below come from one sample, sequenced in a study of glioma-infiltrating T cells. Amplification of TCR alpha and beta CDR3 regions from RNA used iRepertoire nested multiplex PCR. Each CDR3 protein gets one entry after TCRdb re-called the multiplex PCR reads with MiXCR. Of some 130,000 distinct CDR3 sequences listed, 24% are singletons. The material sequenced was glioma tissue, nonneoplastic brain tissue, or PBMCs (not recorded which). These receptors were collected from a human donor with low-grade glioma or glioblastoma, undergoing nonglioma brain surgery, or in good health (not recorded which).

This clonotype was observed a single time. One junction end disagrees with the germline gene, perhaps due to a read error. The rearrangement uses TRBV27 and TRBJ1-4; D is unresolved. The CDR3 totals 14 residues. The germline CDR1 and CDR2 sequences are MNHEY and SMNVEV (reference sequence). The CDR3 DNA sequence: TGTGTCAGCAGTTTCCGACCGTCTAATGAAAAACTGTTTTTT. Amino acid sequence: CVSSFRPSNEKLFF.

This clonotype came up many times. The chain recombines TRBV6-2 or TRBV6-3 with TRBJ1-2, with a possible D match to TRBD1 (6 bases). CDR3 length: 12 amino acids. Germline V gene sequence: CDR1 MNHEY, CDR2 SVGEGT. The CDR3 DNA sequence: TGTGCAACCACACTGGGACAAATTGTCTACACCTTC. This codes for CATTLGQIVYTF.

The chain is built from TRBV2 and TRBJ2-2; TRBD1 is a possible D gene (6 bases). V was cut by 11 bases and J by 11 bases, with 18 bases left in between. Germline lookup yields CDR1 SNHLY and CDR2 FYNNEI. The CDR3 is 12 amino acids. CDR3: CASRGSLGELFF. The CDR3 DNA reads TGTGCCTCGAGGGGGTCTTTAGGAGAGCTGTTTTTT.

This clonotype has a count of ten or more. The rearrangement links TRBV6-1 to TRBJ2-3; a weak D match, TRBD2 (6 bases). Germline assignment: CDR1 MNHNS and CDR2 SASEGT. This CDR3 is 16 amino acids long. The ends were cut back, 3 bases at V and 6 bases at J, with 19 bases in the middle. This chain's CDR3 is CASSEAVAVWVDTQYF. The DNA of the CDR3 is TGTGCCAGCAGTGAGGCAGTAGCGGTCTGGGTGGATACGCAGTATTTT.

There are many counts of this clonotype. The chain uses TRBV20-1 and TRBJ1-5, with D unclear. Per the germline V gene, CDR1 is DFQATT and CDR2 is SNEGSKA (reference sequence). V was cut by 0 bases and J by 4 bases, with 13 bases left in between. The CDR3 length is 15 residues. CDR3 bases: TGCAGTGCTAGAGATCCCCGGGTCCCTAATCAGCCCCAGCATTTT. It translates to CSARDPRVPNQPQHF.

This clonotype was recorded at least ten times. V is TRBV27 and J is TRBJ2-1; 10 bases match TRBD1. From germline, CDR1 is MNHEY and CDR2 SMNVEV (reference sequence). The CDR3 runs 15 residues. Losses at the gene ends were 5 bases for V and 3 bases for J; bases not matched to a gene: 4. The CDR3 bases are TGTGCCAGCAGTCTAGGGACAGGGGTCTACAATGAGCAGTTCTTC. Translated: CASSLGTGVYNEQFF.

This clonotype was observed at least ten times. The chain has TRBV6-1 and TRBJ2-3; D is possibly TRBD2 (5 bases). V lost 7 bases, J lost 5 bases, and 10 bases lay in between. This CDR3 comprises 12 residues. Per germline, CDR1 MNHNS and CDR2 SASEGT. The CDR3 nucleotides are TGTGCCAGCACGGAAGGGAGAGATACGCAGTATTTT. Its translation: CASTEGRDTQYF.

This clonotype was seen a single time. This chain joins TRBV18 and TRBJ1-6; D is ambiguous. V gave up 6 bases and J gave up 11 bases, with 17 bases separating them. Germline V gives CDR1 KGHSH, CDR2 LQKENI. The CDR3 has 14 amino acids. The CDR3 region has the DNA TGTGCCAGCTCGCCAGCTCTAAATCCTCCACCCCTCCACTTT. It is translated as CASSPALNPPPLHF. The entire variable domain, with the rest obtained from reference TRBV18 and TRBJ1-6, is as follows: NAGVMQNPRHLVRRRGQEARLRCSPMKGHSHVYWYRQLPEEGLKFMVYLQKENIIDESGMPKERFSAEFPKEGPSILRIQQVVRGDSAAYFCASSPALNPPPLHFGNGTRLTVT.

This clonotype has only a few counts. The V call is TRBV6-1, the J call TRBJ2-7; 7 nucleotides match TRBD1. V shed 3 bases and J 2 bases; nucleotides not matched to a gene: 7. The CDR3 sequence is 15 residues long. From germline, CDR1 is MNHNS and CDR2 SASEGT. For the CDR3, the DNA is TGTGCCAGCAGTGATGTGTCAGGGGGAACCTACGAGCAGTACGTC. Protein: CASSDVSGGTYEQYV.

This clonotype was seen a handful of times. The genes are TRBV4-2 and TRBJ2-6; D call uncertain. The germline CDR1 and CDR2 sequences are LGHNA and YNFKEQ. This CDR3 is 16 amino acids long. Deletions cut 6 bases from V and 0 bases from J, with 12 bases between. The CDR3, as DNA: TGTGCCAGCAGACCAGGACGGACCTCTGGGGCCAACGTCCTGACTTTC. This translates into CASRPGRTSGANVLTF.

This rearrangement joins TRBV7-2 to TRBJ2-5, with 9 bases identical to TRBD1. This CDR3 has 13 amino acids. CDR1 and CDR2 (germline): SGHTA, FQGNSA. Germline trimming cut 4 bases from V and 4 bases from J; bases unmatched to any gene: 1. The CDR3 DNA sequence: TGTGCCAGCAGCTGGGGACAGGGAGAGACCCAGTACTTC. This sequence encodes CASSWGQGETQYF.

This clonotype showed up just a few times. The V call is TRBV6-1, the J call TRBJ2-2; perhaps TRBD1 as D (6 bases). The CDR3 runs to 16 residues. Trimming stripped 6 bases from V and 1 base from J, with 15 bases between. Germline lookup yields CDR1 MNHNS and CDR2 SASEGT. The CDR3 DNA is TGTGCCAGCAGCTTAAGGACAGCTATGAACACCGGGGAGCTGTTTTTT. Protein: CASSLRTAMNTGELFF.

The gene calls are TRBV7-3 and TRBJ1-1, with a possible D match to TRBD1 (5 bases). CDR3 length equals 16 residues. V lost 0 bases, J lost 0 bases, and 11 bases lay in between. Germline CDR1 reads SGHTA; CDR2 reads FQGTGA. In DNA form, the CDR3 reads TGTGCCAGCAGCTTAACGGGACTGCAAGTGAACACTGAAGCTTTCTTT. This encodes CASSLTGLQVNTEAFF.

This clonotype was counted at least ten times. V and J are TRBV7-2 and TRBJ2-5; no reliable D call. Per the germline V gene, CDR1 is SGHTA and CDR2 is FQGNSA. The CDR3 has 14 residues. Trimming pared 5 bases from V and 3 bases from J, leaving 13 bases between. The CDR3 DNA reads TGTGCCAGCAGCCTGGAGTTGATCGAAGAGACCCAGTACTTC. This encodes CASSLELIEETQYF.

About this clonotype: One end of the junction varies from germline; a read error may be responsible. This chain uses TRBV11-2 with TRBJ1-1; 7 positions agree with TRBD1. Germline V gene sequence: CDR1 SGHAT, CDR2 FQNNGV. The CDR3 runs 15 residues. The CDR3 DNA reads TGTGCCAGCAGTTACAAGCGGACAGGTTCCACTAAAGCTTTCTTT. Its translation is CASSYKRTGSTKAFF.